The 13 T cell receptor beta chains reported below all come from one sample, sequenced in a study of blood T cell repertoires in COVID-19. TCRdb's table, derived via immunoSEQ multiplex PCR, lists solely in-frame clones and lacks some. The sample comprises hundreds of thousands of clones, about 80% of which are singletons, and under 2% rests with the top ten. Source material: peripheral blood. The receptor set was obtained from a woman aged 80 or older with acute or convalescent COVID-19.

This rearrangement joins TRBV19 to TRBJ2-7, with 7 bases identical to TRBD1. Germline V gene lookup returns CDR1 LNHDA and CDR2 SQIVND (reference sequence). This CDR3 region has 14 residues. The ends lost 6 bases at V and 4 bases at J; junction bases unmatched: 9. CDR3 sequence: CASSQTGDMYEQYF. The DNA for the CDR3 is TGTGCCAGTAGCCAAACAGGGGATATGTACGAGCAGTACTTC.

The V and J genes are TRBV7-9 and TRBJ1-2; D might be TRBD1 (5 bases). V was trimmed by 2 bases and J by 1 base, leaving 14 bases between them. Looked up from germline, CDR1 is SEHNR and CDR2 is FQNEAQ (reference sequence). The CDR3 is 16 residues long. The DNA of the CDR3 is TGTGCCAGCAGCTTAAGGGGAGGGGAACTTAACTATGGCTACACCTTC. Its protein product is CASSLRGGELNYGYTF.

The rearrangement links TRBV6-5 to TRBJ1-1; 7 bases match TRBD1. V dropped 6 bases and J dropped 1; count of bases not matched to a gene: 5. This CDR3 has 14 residues. The germline CDR1 and CDR2 sequences are MNHEY and SVGAGI. CDR3: CASSRQGSNTEAFF. CDR3 in DNA: TGTGCCAGCAGCCGACAGGGTTCGAACACTGAAGCTTTCTTT.

V usage is TRBV7-8 and J usage is TRBJ2-7; tentative D call: TRBD2 (6 bases). Trimming took off 1 base at V and 4 bases at J, with 17 bases between the two ends. This CDR3 has 16 residues. CDR1 is SGHVS, CDR2 FQNEAQ, per germline. CDR3 residues: CASSLENSGPLYEQYF. CDR3 bases: TGTGCCAGCAGCTTAGAAAATAGCGGTCCCCTTTACGAGCAGTACTTC.

This chain uses TRBV19 with TRBJ2-6; 9 positions agree with TRBD1. Trimming at V came to 6 bases and at J to 1 base, leaving 1 base not matched to a gene. The CDR3 is made up of 15 amino acids. Germline V gene data show CDR1 as LNHDA and CDR2 as SQIVND (reference sequence). CDR3 in DNA: TGTGCCAGTAGGGGGACAGGGTCTGGGGCCAACGTCCTGACTTTC. This encodes CASRGTGSGANVLTF.

The rearrangement joins TRBV7-9 to TRBJ1-1; D not certain. Germline loops: CDR1 SEHNR, CDR2 FQNEAQ (reference sequence). The length of the CDR3 is 15 residues. V lost 5 bases to trimming and J lost 0 bases, with 13 bases between them. The CDR3 protein is CASSRRAGLNTEAFF. The CDR3, as DNA: TGTGCCAGCAGCCGTAGGGCGGGTCTGAACACTGAAGCTTTCTTT.

This clone was recorded a few times. The genes are TRBV6-2 or TRBV6-3 and TRBJ2-1; TRBD2 aligns across 7 bases. The CDR3 spans 15 residues. Germline V gene lookup returns CDR1 MNHEY and CDR2 SVGEGT. Trimming at V came to 2 bases and at J to 6 bases, leaving 7 bases not matched to a gene. The DNA of the CDR3 is TGTGCCAGCAGTTACAGAATGGCGGGAGTCAATGAGCAGTTCTTC. This gives the protein CASSYRMAGVNEQFF.

This chain connects TRBV2 to TRBJ1-1, with 9 positions matching TRBD1. The V gene end was trimmed by 9 bases and the J gene end by 7 bases; junction bases not matched to a gene: 9. The CDR3 spans 13 residues. Germline values: CDR1 SNHLY, CDR2 FYNNEI. CDR3 nucleotides: TGTGCCAGTTCCGGGACAGGGCGCAATGAAGCTTTCTTT. Translated, it gives CASSGTGRNEAFF.

This clone was observed once. The chain joins TRBV4-1 to TRBJ1-5; no clear D. Between the trimmed V and J ends, which lost 4 bases and 1 base, there was a span of 11 bases. The CDR3 runs 15 residues. Germline CDR1 is MGHRA and CDR2 is YSYEKL. The CDR3 region is CASSLTGPSNQPQHF. The CDR3 DNA is TGCGCCAGCAGCCTAACCGGTCCGAGCAATCAGCCCCAGCATTTT.

This clone came up once. This chain connects TRBV5-5 to TRBJ2-2; TRBD1 is a possible D gene (6 bases). The V gene lost 4 bases and the J gene lost 1 base, with 11 bases spanning the gap. The CDR3 is made up of 15 amino acids. Germline CDR1 and CDR2: SGHKS and YYEKEE (reference sequence). CDR3 residues: CASSPGTKNTGELFF. CDR3 DNA sequence: TGTGCCAGCAGCCCCGGGACAAAGAACACCGGGGAGCTGTTTTTT.

This clone has more than one count but fewer than ten. J is TRBJ1-2 and V is TRBV5-1, with D tentatively TRBD1 (6 bases). The V and J ends lost 4 bases and 8 bases respectively, with 12 bases between them. Germline V gene sequence: CDR1 SGHRS, CDR2 YFSETQ. The CDR3 is made up of 12 amino acids. CDR3 residues: CASSTGQSGYTF. CDR3 bases: TGCGCCAGCAGCACCGGACAGTCGGGCTACACCTTC.

V is TRBV3-1 (or the pseudogene TRBV3-2) and J is TRBJ2-3; possible D gene TRBD2, 6 bases. The CDR3 length is 15 residues. Trimming shortened V by 3 bases and J by 0 bases, and 10 bases separated the two germline ends. Germline V gene sequence: CDR1 LGHDT, CDR2 YNNKEL (reference sequence). The CDR3 protein is CASSQTRYSTDTQYF. The DNA for the CDR3 is TGTGCCAGCAGCCAGACTAGATATAGCACAGATACGCAGTATTTT.

This chain connects TRBV19 to TRBJ1-1; a possible D gene is TRBD1 (5 bases). Per the germline V gene, CDR1 is LNHDA and CDR2 is SQIVND (reference sequence). The CDR3 has 15 residues. V was shortened by 5 bases and J by 2 bases, with 15 bases between the two germline ends. The CDR3 is CASSQGPGKNTEAFF. The CDR3 coding sequence is TGTGCCAGTAGTCAGGGCCCAGGGAAAAACACTGAAGCTTTCTTT.